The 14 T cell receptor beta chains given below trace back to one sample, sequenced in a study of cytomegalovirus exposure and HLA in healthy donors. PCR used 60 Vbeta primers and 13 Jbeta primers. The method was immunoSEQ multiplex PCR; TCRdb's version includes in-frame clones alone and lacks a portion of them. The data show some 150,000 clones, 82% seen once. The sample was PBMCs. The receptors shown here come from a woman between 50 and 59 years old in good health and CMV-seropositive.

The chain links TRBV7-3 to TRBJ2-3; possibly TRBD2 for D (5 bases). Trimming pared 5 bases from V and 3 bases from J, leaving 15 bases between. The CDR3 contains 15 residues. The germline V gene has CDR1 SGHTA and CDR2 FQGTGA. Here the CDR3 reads CASSPTGLGTDTQYF. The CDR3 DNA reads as TGTGCCAGCAGCCCTACGGGGTTGGGAACAGATACGCAGTATTTT.

CDR3 protein: CASSLIGLASSEQFF. The CDR3 DNA reads as TGTGCCAGCAGCTTGATCGGACTAGCGAGCTCAGAGCAGTTCTTC. The rearrangement uses TRBV7-2 and TRBJ2-1, with 9 bases fitting TRBD2. Germline V gene data show CDR1 as SGHTA and CDR2 as FQGNSA. V gave up 3 bases and J gave up 10 bases; unmatched junction bases: 10. The length of the CDR3 is 15 residues.

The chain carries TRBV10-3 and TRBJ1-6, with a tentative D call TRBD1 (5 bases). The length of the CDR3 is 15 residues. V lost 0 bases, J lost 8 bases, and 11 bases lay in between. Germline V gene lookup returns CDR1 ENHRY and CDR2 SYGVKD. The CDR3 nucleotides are TGTGCCATCAGTGAGTCTCAGGCGGGGGATTCACCCCTCCACTTT. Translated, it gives CAISESQAGDSPLHF.

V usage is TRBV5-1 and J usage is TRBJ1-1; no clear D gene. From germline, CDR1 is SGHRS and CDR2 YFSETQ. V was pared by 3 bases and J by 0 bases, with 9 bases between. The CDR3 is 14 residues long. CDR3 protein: CASSSAGMNTEAFF. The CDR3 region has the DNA TGCGCCAGCAGCTCGGCAGGCATGAACACTGAAGCTTTCTTT.

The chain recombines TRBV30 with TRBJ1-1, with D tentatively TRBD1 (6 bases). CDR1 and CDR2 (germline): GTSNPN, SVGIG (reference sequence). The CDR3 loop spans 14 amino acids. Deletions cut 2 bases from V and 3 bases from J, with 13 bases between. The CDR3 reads CAWSRGLWDTEAFF. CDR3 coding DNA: TGTGCCTGGAGTAGGGGGTTGTGGGACACTGAAGCTTTCTTT.

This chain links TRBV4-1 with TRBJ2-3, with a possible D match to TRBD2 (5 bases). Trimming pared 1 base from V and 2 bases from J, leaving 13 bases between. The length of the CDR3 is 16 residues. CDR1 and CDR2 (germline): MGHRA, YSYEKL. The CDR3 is CASSQVGRAYTDTQYF. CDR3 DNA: TGCGCCAGCAGCCAAGTTGGGCGGGCCTACACAGATACGCAGTATTTT.

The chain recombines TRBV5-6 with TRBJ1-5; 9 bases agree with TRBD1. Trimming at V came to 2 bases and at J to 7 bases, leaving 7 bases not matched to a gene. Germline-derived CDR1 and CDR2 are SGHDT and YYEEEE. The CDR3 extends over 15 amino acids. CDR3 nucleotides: TGTGCCAGCAGCTTTGGAGGGACAGGGTACCAGCCCCAGCATTTT. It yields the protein CASSFGGTGYQPQHF.

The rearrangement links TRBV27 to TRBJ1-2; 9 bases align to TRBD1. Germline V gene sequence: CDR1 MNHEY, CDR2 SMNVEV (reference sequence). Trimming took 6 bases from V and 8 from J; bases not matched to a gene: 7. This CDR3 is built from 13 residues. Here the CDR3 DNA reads TGTGCCAGCAGACTGACAGGGGGGGAAGGCTACACCTTC. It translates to CASRLTGGEGYTF.

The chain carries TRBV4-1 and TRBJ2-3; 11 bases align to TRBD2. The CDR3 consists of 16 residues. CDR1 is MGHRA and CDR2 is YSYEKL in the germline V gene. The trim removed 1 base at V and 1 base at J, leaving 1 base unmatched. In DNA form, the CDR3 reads TGCGCCAGCAGCCAAGGACTAGCGGGGCGCACAGATACGCAGTATTTT. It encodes CASSQGLAGRTDTQYF.

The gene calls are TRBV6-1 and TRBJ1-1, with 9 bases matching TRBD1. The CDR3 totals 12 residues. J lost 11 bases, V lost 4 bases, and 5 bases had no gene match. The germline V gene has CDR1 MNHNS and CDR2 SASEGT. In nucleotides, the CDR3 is TGTGCCAGCAGTGGGACAGGGGCCCGGGCTTTCTTT. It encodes CASSGTGARAFF.

CDR3 amino acids: CASSLLRQGQGWDEQYF. The CDR3 DNA is TGTGCCAGCAGCTTATTGAGACAGGGACAGGGCTGGGACGAGCAGTACTTC. The genes are TRBV7-9 and TRBJ2-7; 9 nucleotides align to TRBD1. J lost 5 bases, V lost 2 bases, and 13 bases had no gene match. CDR1 is SEHNR, CDR2 FQNEAQ, per germline (reference sequence). The CDR3 is 17 residues long. Looking up the rest from reference TRBV7-9 and TRBJ2-7 gives the full variable domain: DTGVSQNPRHKITKRGQNVTFRCDPISEHNRLYWYRQTLGQGPEFLTYFQNEAQLEKSRLLSDRFSAERPKGSFSTLEIQRTEQGDSAMYLCASSLLRQGQGWDEQYFGPGTRLTVT.

The chain's CDR3 is CASRGQLEQYF. The CDR3 coding sequence is TGCGCCAGCAGAGGACAGCTCGAGCAGTACTTC. This sequence joins TRBV5-1 and TRBJ2-7; tentative D call: TRBD1 (6 bases). V was cut by 5 bases and J by 6 bases, with 9 bases left in between. The germline gives CDR1 SGHRS, CDR2 YFSETQ. This CDR3 has 11 residues.

CDR3 DNA sequence: TGCGCCAGCGCCAGCCAGGGTGGGACTGAAGCTTTCTTT. Translated, it gives CASASQGGTEAFF. The gene calls are TRBV10-1 and TRBJ1-1; tentative D call: TRBD1 (5 bases). The germline V gene encodes CDR1 WNHNN and CDR2 SYGVQD (reference sequence). This CDR3 contains 13 residues. Trimming stripped 8 bases from V and 5 bases from J, with 15 bases between.

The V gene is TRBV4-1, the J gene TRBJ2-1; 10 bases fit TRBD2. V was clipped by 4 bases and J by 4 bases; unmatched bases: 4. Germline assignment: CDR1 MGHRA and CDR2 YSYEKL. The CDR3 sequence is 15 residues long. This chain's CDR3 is CASSRSGGDYNEQFF. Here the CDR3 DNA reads TGCGCCAGCAGCCGGAGCGGGGGGGATTACAATGAGCAGTTCTTC.